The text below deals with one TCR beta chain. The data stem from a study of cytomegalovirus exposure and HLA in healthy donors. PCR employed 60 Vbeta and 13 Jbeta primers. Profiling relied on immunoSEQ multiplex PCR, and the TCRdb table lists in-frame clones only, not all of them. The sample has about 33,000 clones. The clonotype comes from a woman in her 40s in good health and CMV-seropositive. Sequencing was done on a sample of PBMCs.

DNA of the CDR3: TGTGCCAGCAGAGGGACAGGGGCAGCGAATACGCAGTATTTT. Translation gives CASRGTGAANTQYF. The chain recombines TRBV25-1 with TRBJ2-3; 10 positions match TRBD1. CDR1 MGHDK and CDR2 SYGVNS come from the germline V gene. The CDR3 length is 14 residues. The trim removed 6 bases at V and 7 bases at J, leaving 7 bases unmatched.